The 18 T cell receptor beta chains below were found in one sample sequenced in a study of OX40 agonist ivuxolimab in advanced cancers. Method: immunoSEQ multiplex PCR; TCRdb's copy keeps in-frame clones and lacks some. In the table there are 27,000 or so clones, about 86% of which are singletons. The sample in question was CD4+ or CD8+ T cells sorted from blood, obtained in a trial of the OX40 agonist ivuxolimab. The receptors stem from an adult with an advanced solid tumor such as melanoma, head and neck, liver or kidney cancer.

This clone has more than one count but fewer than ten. The CDR3, as DNA: TGTGCCAGCAGCTCGAGACAGGGTACGGAGACCCAGTACTTC. The encoded protein is CASSSRQGTETQYF. V gene TRBV5-5 combines with J gene TRBJ2-5; 7 bases agree with TRBD1. This CDR3 is built from 14 residues. The trim removed 3 bases at V and 5 bases at J, leaving 7 bases unmatched. CDR1 is SGHKS and CDR2 is YYEKEE in the germline V gene (reference sequence).

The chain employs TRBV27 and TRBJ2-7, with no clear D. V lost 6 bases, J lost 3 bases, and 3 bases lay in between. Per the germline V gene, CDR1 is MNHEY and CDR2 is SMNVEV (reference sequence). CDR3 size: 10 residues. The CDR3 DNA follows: TGTGCCAGCAGCCACTACGAGCAGTACTTC. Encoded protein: CASSHYEQYF.

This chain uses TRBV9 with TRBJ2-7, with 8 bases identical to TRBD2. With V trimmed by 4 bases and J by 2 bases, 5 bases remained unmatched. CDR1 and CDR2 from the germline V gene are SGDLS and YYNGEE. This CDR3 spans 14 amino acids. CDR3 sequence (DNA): TGTGCCAGCAGCCCCTCGGGAGGGACCTACGAGCAGTACTTC. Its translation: CASSPSGGTYEQYF. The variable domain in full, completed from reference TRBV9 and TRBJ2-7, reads DSGVTQTPKHLITATGQRVTLRCSPRSGDLSVYWYQQSLDQGLQFLIQYYNGEERAKGNILERFSAQQFPDLHSELNLSSLELGDSALYFCASSPSGGTYEQYFGPGTRLTVT.

As DNA, the CDR3 is TGTGCCAGCAGTTACTCGACGGGTTTCGGCTCCTACGAGCAGTACTTC. This encodes CASSYSTGFGSYEQYF. The rearrangement links TRBV6-5 to TRBJ2-7; D gene uncertain. Germline V gene sequence: CDR1 MNHEY, CDR2 SVGAGI. CDR3 length: 16 amino acids. Trimming removed 0 bases at V and 0 bases at J, with 12 bases between.

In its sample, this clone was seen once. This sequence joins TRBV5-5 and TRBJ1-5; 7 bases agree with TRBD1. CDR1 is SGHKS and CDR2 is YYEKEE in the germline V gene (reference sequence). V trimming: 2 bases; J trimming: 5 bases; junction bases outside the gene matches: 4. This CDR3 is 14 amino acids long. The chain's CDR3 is CASSLTGDYQPQHF. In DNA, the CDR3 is TGTGCCAGCAGCTTAACAGGGGACTATCAGCCCCAGCATTTT.

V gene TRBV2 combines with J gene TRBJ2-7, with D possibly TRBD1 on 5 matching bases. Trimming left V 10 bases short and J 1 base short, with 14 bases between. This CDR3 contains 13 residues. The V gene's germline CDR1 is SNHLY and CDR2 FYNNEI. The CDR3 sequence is CATDSSSSYEQYF. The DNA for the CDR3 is TGTGCCACAGACAGTTCCTCATCCTACGAGCAGTACTTC.

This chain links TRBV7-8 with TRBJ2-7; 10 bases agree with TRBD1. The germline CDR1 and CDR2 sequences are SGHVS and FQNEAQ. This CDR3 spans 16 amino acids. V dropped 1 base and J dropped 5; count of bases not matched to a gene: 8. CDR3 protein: CASSLDPGQGFHEQYF. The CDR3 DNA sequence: TGTGCCAGCAGCTTAGATCCGGGACAGGGGTTCCACGAGCAGTACTTC.

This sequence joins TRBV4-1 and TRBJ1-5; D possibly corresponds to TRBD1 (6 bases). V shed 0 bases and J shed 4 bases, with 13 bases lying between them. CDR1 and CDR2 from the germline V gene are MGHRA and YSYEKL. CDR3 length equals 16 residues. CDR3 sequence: CASSQEGAGGNQPQHF. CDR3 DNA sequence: TGCGCCAGCAGCCAAGAGGGGGCCGGGGGGAATCAGCCCCAGCATTTT.

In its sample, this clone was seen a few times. CDR3 loop: CASTVTGGTEAFF. The CDR3 nucleotides read TGTGCCAGTACTGTGACAGGGGGCACTGAAGCTTTCTTT. The genes are TRBV19 and TRBJ1-1, with 9 nucleotides matching TRBD1. Germline lookup yields CDR1 LNHDA and CDR2 SQIVND (reference sequence). V gave up 7 bases and J gave up 4 bases; unmatched junction bases: 4. The CDR3 loop spans 13 amino acids. Filled out from reference TRBV19 and TRBJ1-1, the complete variable domain reads DGGITQSPKYLFRKEGQNVTLSCEQNLNHDAMYWYRQDPGQGLRLIYYSQIVNDFQKGDIAEGYSVSREKKESFPLTVTSAQKNPTAFYLCASTVTGGTEAFFGQGTRLTVV.

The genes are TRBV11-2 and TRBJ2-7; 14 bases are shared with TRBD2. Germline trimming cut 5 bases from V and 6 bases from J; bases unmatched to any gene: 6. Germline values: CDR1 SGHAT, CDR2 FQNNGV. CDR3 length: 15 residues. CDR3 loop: CASSPGLAGAGEQYF. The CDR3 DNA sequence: TGTGCCAGCAGCCCGGGACTAGCGGGAGCGGGCGAGCAGTACTTC.

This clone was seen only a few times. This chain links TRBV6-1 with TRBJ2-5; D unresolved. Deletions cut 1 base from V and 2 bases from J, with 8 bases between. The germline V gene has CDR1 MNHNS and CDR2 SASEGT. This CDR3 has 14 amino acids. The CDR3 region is CASSEVDRQETQYF. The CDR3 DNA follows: TGTGCCAGCAGTGAAGTGGACCGTCAAGAGACCCAGTACTTC.

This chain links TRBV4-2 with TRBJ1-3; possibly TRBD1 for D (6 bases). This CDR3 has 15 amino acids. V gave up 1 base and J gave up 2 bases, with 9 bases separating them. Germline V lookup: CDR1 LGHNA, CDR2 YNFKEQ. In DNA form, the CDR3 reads TGTGCCAGCAGCCAAGTTTCAGGGGCTGGAAACACCATATATTTT. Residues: CASSQVSGAGNTIYF.

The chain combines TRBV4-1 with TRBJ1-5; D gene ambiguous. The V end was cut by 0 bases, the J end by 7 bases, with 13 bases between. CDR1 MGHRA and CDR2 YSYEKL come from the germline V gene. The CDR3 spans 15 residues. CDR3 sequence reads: CASSQEEGVGQPQHF. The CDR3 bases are TGCGCCAGCAGCCAAGAAGAGGGCGTGGGACAGCCCCAGCATTTT.

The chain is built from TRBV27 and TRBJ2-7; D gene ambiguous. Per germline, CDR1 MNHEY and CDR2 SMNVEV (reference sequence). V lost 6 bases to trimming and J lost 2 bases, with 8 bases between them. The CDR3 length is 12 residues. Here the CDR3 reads CASRGSTYEQYF. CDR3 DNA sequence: TGTGCCAGCAGGGGTAGTACCTACGAGCAGTACTTC.

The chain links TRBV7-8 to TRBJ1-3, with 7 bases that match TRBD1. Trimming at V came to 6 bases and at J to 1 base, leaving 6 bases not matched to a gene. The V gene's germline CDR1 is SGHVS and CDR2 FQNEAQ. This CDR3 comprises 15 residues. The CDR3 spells CASRGDRVSGNTIYF. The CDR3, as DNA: TGTGCCAGCAGGGGCGACAGGGTGTCTGGAAACACCATATATTTT.

The CDR3, as DNA: TGTGCCAGCAGCTTACCCCCAGGGCCCTACAATGAGCAGTTCTTC. Translation: CASSLPPGPYNEQFF. The gene calls are TRBV7-8 and TRBJ2-1; a possible D gene is TRBD1 (5 bases). Trimming pared 2 bases from V and 2 bases from J, leaving 10 bases between. The CDR3 has 15 amino acids. CDR1 and CDR2 (germline): SGHVS, FQNEAQ.

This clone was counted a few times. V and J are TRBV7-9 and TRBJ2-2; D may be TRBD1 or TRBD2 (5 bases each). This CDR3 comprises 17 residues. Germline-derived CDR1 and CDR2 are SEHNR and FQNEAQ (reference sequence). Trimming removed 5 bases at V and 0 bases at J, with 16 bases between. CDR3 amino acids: CASSPPGGRANTGELFF. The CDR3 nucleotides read TGTGCCAGCAGCCCCCCTGGAGGCAGGGCGAACACCGGGGAGCTGTTTTTT.

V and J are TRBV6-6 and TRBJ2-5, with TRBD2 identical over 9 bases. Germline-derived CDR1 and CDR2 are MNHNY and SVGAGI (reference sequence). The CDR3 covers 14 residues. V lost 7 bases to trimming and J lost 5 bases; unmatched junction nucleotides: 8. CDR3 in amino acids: CASTRVAGVETQYF. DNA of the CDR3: TGTGCCAGCACCCGCGTAGCGGGAGTCGAGACCCAGTACTTC.